This TCR beta chain was identified in a study of blood T cell repertoires in COVID-19. Study information: COVID-19 samples, acute and convalescent, were from the United States, Italy and Spain.

The CDR3 sequence is 13 residues long. Trimming left V 4 bases short and J 4 bases short, with 8 bases between. Germline V gives CDR1 MDHEN, CDR2 SYDVKM. In the original analysis: The assay estimated nucleated cells by amplifying reference gene primers. TCRdb's table, derived via immunoSEQ multiplex PCR, lists solely in-frame clones and lacks some. V and J calls plus clone size are reproduced from that table; the DNA served to infer D and trimming. The sample lists roughly 200,000 clones; 75% to 85% were seen once. The recovered donors of Cohort 3 showed two negative PCRs, clearance, or symptom resolution.

The clonotype originates from a man in his forties who had recovered from COVID-19. Input material: PBMCs or T cells enriched from blood (not recorded which). The chain is built from TRBV28 and TRBJ1-3; a possible D gene is TRBD1 (5 bases). The CDR3 region is CASSSGLGNTIYF. CDR3 DNA sequence: TGTGCCAGCAGTTCAGGGTTAGGAAACACCATATATTTT.